The rows below give T cell receptor beta chains drawn from one sample of a study of tumor-infiltrating lymphocytes in localized non-small cell lung cancer. Sequencing used immunoSEQ multiplex PCR; TCRdb keeps in-frame clones, though not all of them. The repertoire holds approximately 16,000 clones, with about 45% as singletons. The sample taken for sequencing was lung tumor tissue. The receptors shown here come from a human donor with non-small cell lung cancer. Both conserved end residues are part of each CDR3. Each record gives: CDR3 length, clone size, J gene, V gene, D gene, CDR3 protein, CDR3 DNA. D genes are given only for firm matches. Clone sizes are given selectively: once, few, many, or a class where the clone is expanded.

cdr3_length: 16
clone_size: .
j_call: TRBJ2-6
v_call: TRBV4-2
d_call: .
cdr3_aa: CASSLSGPSGANVLTF
cdr3_nt: TGTGCCAGCAGCTTGAGCGGTCCGTCTGGGGCCAACGTCCTGACTTTC

cdr3_length: 14
clone_size: .
j_call: TRBJ1-1
v_call: TRBV5-4
d_call: .
cdr3_aa: CASSHGAENTEAFF
cdr3_nt: TGTGCCAGCAGCCATGGGGCCGAGAACACTGAAGCTTTCTTT

cdr3_length: 15
clone_size: few
j_call: TRBJ1-5
v_call: TRBV19
d_call: .
cdr3_aa: CASTGQRGIDQPQHF
cdr3_nt: TGTGCCAGTACAGGGCAGAGAGGTATCGATCAGCCCCAGCATTTT

cdr3_length: 16
clone_size: few
j_call: TRBJ1-4
v_call: TRBV10-3
d_call: .
cdr3_aa: CAISESQFEGQEKLFF
cdr3_nt: TGTGCCATCAGTGAGTCCCAATTTGAGGGGCAGGAAAAACTGTTTTTT

cdr3_length: 15
clone_size: .
j_call: TRBJ1-1
v_call: TRBV5-4
d_call: TRBD1
cdr3_aa: CASSPLGGRNTEAFF
cdr3_nt: TGTGCCAGCAGCCCGTTAGGGGGCAGGAACACTGAAGCTTTCTTT

cdr3_length: 16
clone_size: .
j_call: TRBJ2-3
v_call: TRBV5-1
d_call: .
cdr3_aa: CASSPEGGTSTDTQYF
cdr3_nt: TGCGCCAGCAGCCCAGAAGGGGGGACTAGCACAGATACGCAGTATTTT

cdr3_length: 16
clone_size: few
j_call: TRBJ2-1
v_call: TRBV30
d_call: .
cdr3_aa: CAWSVRSARAYNEQFF
cdr3_nt: TGTGCCTGGAGTGTACGAAGTGCTCGGGCCTACAATGAGCAGTTCTTC

cdr3_length: 14
clone_size: few
j_call: TRBJ2-2
v_call: TRBV18
d_call: .
cdr3_aa: CASSQGVHTGELFF
cdr3_nt: TGTGCCAGCTCACAGGGGGTCCACACCGGGGAGCTGTTTTTT

cdr3_length: 17
clone_size: few
j_call: TRBJ1-6
v_call: TRBV4-2
d_call: TRBD1
cdr3_aa: CASSQGAGGPNRSPLHF
cdr3_nt: TGTGCCAGCAGCCAAGGGGCAGGGGGCCCAAATAGGTCACCCCTCCACTTT

cdr3_length: 10
clone_size: few
j_call: TRBJ2-7
v_call: TRBV6-1
d_call: .
cdr3_aa: CASSSSGQWW
cdr3_nt: TGTGCCAGCAGTAGCAGCGGACAGTGGTGG

cdr3_length: 14
clone_size: few
j_call: TRBJ2-1
v_call: TRBV6-5
d_call: TRBD2
cdr3_aa: CASSLAGAYNEQFF
cdr3_nt: TGTGCCAGCAGCCTAGCGGGGGCTTACAATGAGCAGTTCTTC

cdr3_length: 15
clone_size: many
j_call: TRBJ1-5
v_call: TRBV30
d_call: .
cdr3_aa: CAWSKVLGVYQPQHF
cdr3_nt: TGTGCCTGGAGTAAGGTCCTGGGGGTTTATCAGCCCCAGCATTTT

cdr3_length: 14
clone_size: .
j_call: TRBJ1-3
v_call: TRBV28
d_call: TRBD1
cdr3_aa: CASSGQGAGNTIYF
cdr3_nt: TGTGCCAGCAGCGGACAGGGGGCTGGAAACACCATATATTTT

cdr3_length: 14
clone_size: .
j_call: TRBJ2-7
v_call: TRBV7-9
d_call: .
cdr3_aa: CASSLGATMEEQYF
cdr3_nt: TGTGCCAGCAGCTTAGGGGCTACTATGGAAGAGCAGTACTTC

cdr3_length: 15
clone_size: .
j_call: TRBJ2-1
v_call: TRBV11-3
d_call: TRBD2
cdr3_aa: CASSLALAGLHEQFF
cdr3_nt: TGTGCCAGCAGCTTAGCGCTAGCGGGGCTGCATGAGCAGTTCTTC

cdr3_length: 15
clone_size: many
j_call: TRBJ1-5
v_call: TRBV6-5
d_call: .
cdr3_aa: CASSYSTGLDQPQHF
cdr3_nt: TGTGCCAGCAGTTACTCCACAGGGTTGGATCAGCCCCAGCATTTT

cdr3_length: 14
clone_size: .
j_call: TRBJ2-1
v_call: TRBV7-9
d_call: .
cdr3_aa: CASSLGGNYNEQFF
cdr3_nt: TGTGCCAGCAGCTTAGGGGGAAACTACAATGAGCAGTTCTTC

cdr3_length: 16
clone_size: .
j_call: TRBJ2-2
v_call: TRBV9
d_call: TRBD2
cdr3_aa: CASSPPGGVGTGELFF
cdr3_nt: TGTGCCAGCAGCCCCCCGGGGGGAGTCGGCACCGGGGAGCTGTTTTTT

cdr3_length: 13
clone_size: .
j_call: TRBJ2-1
v_call: TRBV7-2
d_call: .
cdr3_aa: CASSPVLINEQFF
cdr3_nt: TGTGCCAGCAGCCCCGTTCTGATCAATGAGCAGTTCTTC

cdr3_length: 15
clone_size: .
j_call: TRBJ1-6
v_call: TRBV5-5
d_call: TRBD1
cdr3_aa: CASSQGDRRGSPLHF
cdr3_nt: TGCGCCAGCAGCCAAGGGGACAGGCGGGGTTCACCCCTCCACTTT

cdr3_length: 13
clone_size: few
j_call: TRBJ1-1
v_call: TRBV10-3
d_call: .
cdr3_aa: CAIGGFGRTEAFF
cdr3_nt: TGTGCCATCGGAGGGTTCGGAAGAACTGAAGCTTTCTTT

cdr3_length: 15
clone_size: few
j_call: TRBJ2-7
v_call: TRBV7-9
d_call: TRBD1
cdr3_aa: CASSLHRGTYDEQYF
cdr3_nt: TGTGCCAGCAGCCTACACAGGGGGACCTACGACGAGCAGTACTTC

cdr3_length: 14
clone_size: .
j_call: TRBJ2-1
v_call: TRBV4-1
d_call: TRBD1
cdr3_aa: CASSQSTGSFEQFF
cdr3_nt: TGCGCCAGCAGCCAGTCGACAGGGAGTTTTGAGCAGTTCTTC